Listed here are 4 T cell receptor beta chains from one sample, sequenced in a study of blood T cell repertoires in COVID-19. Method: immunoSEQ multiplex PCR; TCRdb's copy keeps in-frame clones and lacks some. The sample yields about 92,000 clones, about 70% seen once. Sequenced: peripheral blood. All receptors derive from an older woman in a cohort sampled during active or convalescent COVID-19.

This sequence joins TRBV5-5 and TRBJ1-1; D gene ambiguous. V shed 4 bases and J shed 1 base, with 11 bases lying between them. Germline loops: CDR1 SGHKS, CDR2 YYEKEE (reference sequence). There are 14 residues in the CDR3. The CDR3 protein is CASSEKPGNTEAFF. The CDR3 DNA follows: TGTGCCAGCAGCGAAAAGCCGGGGAACACTGAAGCTTTCTTT. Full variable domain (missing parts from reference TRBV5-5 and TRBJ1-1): DAGVTQSPTHLIKTRGQQVTLRCSPISGHKSVSWYQQVLGQGPQFIFQYYEKEERGRGNFPDRFSARQFPNYSSELNVNALLLGDSALYLCASSEKPGNTEAFFGQGTRLTVV.

CDR3 sequence reads: CASSELGLSGNTIYF. The CDR3 DNA follows: TGTGCCAGCAGTGAACTTGGGCTCTCTGGAAACACCATATATTTT. The rearrangement uses TRBV6-1 and TRBJ1-3; D is uncertain. Germline assignment: CDR1 MNHNS and CDR2 SASEGT. The germline V and J ends were trimmed by 2 bases and 0 bases, with 8 bases remaining between them. CDR3 length: 15 amino acids.

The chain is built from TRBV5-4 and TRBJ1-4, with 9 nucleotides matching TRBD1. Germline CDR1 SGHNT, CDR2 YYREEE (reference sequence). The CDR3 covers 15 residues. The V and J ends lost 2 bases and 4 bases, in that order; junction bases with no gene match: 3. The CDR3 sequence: CASSFGTGSNEKLFF. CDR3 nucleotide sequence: TGTGCCAGCAGCTTCGGGACAGGGAGTAATGAAAAACTGTTTTTT.

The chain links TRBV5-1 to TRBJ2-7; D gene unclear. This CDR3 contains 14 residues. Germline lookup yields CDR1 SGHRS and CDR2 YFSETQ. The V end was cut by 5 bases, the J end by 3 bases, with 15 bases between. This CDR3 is CASRVGYWSYEQYF. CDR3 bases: TGCGCCAGCAGAGTTGGATACTGGAGCTACGAGCAGTACTTC. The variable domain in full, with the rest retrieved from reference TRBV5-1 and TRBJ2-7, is KAGVTQTPRYLIKTRGQQVTLSCSPISGHRSVSWYQQTPGQGLQFLFEYFSETQRNKGNFPGRFSGRQFSNSRSEMNVSTLELGDSALYLCASRVGYWSYEQYFGPGTRLTVT.